The 23 T cell receptor beta chains below all came from one sample that was sequenced in a study of T cell responses to AZD1222 COVID-19 vaccine. Assay used: immunoSEQ multiplex PCR; TCRdb lists only in-frame clones, some missing. The table includes roughly 80,000 clones, just over 90% detected once. Source: peripheral blood, taken 28 days after the second AZD1222 dose. The receptors come from an adult who received the AZD1222 COVID-19 vaccine.

The V call is TRBV18, the J call TRBJ2-7, with D maybe TRBD1 (5 bases). The CDR3 has 13 amino acids. Trimming removed 2 bases from V and 5 bases from J, with 10 bases in between. The germline V gene has CDR1 KGHSH and CDR2 LQKENI. The CDR3: CASSPVGANEQYF. Written as DNA, the CDR3 is TGTGCCAGCTCACCAGTTGGGGCGAACGAGCAGTACTTC.

J is TRBJ2-2 and V is TRBV2; D not resolved. The V gene's germline CDR1 is SNHLY and CDR2 FYNNEI. The CDR3 sequence is 13 residues long. V lost 6 bases and J lost 8, with 13 bases in between. DNA for the CDR3: TGTGCCAGCAGGGGCGGCACCTCAGGGGAGCTGTTTTTT. Its protein product is CASRGGTSGELFF.

V is TRBV4-2 and J is TRBJ2-7; unclear D gene. The CDR3 runs 13 residues. Germline assignment: CDR1 LGHNA and CDR2 YNFKEQ. The V end lost 0 bases, the J end lost 4 bases, and 7 bases lay between the germline ends. For the CDR3, the DNA is TGTGCCAGCAGCCAAGATTTTAGGTACGAGCAGTACTTC. Amino acid sequence: CASSQDFRYEQYF.

This chain links TRBV20-1 with TRBJ1-1, with 9 bases matching TRBD1. Trimming cost V 3 bases and J 5 bases; bases outside gene matches: 7. The CDR3 sequence is 14 residues long. CDR1 is DFQATT and CDR2 is SNEGSKA in the germline V gene (reference sequence). The CDR3 DNA follows: TGCAGTGCTAGTACGGGACAGGGATGGACTGAAGCTTTCTTT. This gives the protein CSASTGQGWTEAFF.

V gene TRBV5-1 combines with J gene TRBJ1-3; 8 nucleotides align to TRBD1. With V trimmed by 4 bases and J by 5 bases, 14 bases remained unmatched. This CDR3 region has 17 residues. Germline assignment: CDR1 SGHRS and CDR2 YFSETQ. Here the CDR3 DNA reads TGCGCCAGCAGCGTAATTCCGGGACAGGACGCCAGAAACACCATATATTTT. Translation: CASSVIPGQDARNTIYF.

The chain carries TRBV5-1 and TRBJ2-5, with D perhaps matching TRBD1 or TRBD2 (5 bases each). Germline V CDR1 and CDR2: SGHRS, YFSETQ. V lost 2 bases and J 3 bases, leaving 8 bases between the germline ends. The CDR3 spans 13 residues. In DNA, the CDR3 is TGCGCCAGCAGCTTTGGGGGAAAAGAGACCCAGTACTTC. Translation: CASSFGGKETQYF.

J is TRBJ2-7 and V is TRBV11-2, with a tentative D call TRBD1 (6 bases). V lost 3 bases, J lost 6 bases, and 9 bases lay in between. This CDR3 is built from 12 residues. Germline V gene lookup returns CDR1 SGHAT and CDR2 FQNNGV. The CDR3 coding sequence is TGTGCCAGCAGCTTGGGACAAACCGAGCAGTACTTC. Protein: CASSLGQTEQYF.

This clone was observed a handful of times. This rearrangement joins TRBV13 to TRBJ1-1, with TRBD1 identical over 7 bases. Germline CDR1 is PRHDT and CDR2 is FYEKMQ (reference sequence). V gave up 6 bases and J gave up 10 bases; unmatched junction bases: 14. The CDR3 has 14 residues. In DNA form, the CDR3 reads TGTGCCAGCAGTTATGGACAGGAAGCCGAACGAGCTTTCTTT. Protein sequence: CASSYGQEAERAFF.

V gene TRBV30 combines with J gene TRBJ1-1, with D uncertain. V was trimmed by 3 bases and J by 0 bases, leaving 5 bases between them. Germline CDR1 and CDR2: GTSNPN and SVGIG (reference sequence). The CDR3 spans 12 residues. CDR3 loop: CAWSYMNTEAFF. CDR3 sequence (DNA): TGTGCCTGGAGCTACATGAACACTGAAGCTTTCTTT.

The gene calls are TRBV6-5 and TRBJ1-4, with D uncertain. V was clipped by 0 bases and J by 4 bases, with 9 bases between them. CDR1 and CDR2 (germline): MNHEY, SVGAGI. This CDR3 has 15 residues. The CDR3 here is CASSYSWGSNEKLFF. For the CDR3, the DNA is TGTGCCAGCAGTTACTCATGGGGTAGTAATGAAAAACTGTTTTTT.

The gene calls are TRBV19 and TRBJ1-1; D is uncertain. The germline gives CDR1 LNHDA, CDR2 SQIVND (reference sequence). CDR3 length: 14 residues. Trimming took 10 bases from V and 1 from J, leaving 16 bases between them. The CDR3: CATNGRAGNTEAFF. The CDR3 DNA reads TGTGCCACTAACGGGAGGGCCGGGAACACTGAAGCTTTCTTT.

The CDR3 loop reads CASSPPPLYGYTF. The CDR3 DNA is TGTGCCAGCAGTCCACCCCCTCTCTATGGCTACACCTTC. This chain uses TRBV28 with TRBJ1-2, with unresolved D. This CDR3 is built from 13 residues. Trimming took off 5 bases at V and 4 bases at J, with 11 bases between the two ends. In germline, CDR1 is MDHEN, CDR2 SYDVKM.

This clone was observed once. V gene TRBV5-1 combines with J gene TRBJ1-1; D may be TRBD1 (6 bases). V was trimmed by 0 bases and J by 13 bases, leaving 25 bases between them. Germline V gene data show CDR1 as SGHRS and CDR2 as YFSETQ. The CDR3 contains 16 residues. The CDR3 here is CASSLAFVGAGVKVFF. CDR3 coding DNA: TGCGCCAGCAGCTTGGCATTCGTGGGGGCAGGGGTTAAGGTTTTCTTT.

The V call is TRBV18, the J call TRBJ1-2; 8 nucleotides match TRBD1. Germline lookup yields CDR1 KGHSH and CDR2 LQKENI. The J segment lost 8 bases and the V segment lost 0 bases, leaving 5 bases of the junction unmatched. The CDR3 extends over 14 amino acids. Here the CDR3 reads CASSPPAPGGGYTF. The CDR3 bases are TGTGCCAGCTCACCACCCGCGCCAGGGGGCGGCTACACCTTC. Looking up the rest from reference TRBV18 and TRBJ1-2 gives the full variable domain: NAGVMQNPRHLVRRRGQEARLRCSPMKGHSHVYWYRQLPEEGLKFMVYLQKENIIDESGMPKERFSAEFPKEGPSILRIQQVVRGDSAAYFCASSPPAPGGGYTFGSGTRLTVV.

The chain uses TRBV4-1 and TRBJ1-5, with D tentatively TRBD1 (5 bases). Germline V gene data show CDR1 as MGHRA and CDR2 as YSYEKL. CDR3 length: 16 residues. V gave up 0 bases and J gave up 0 bases, with 9 bases separating them. The CDR3 sequence is CASSQDRGNSNQPQHF. CDR3 DNA: TGCGCCAGCAGCCAAGATCGGGGGAATAGCAATCAGCCCCAGCATTTT.

This chain links TRBV5-1 with TRBJ1-2, with 8 bases that match TRBD1. Germline trimming cut 0 bases from V and 2 bases from J; bases unmatched to any gene: 12. There are 18 residues in the CDR3. Germline V gene lookup returns CDR1 SGHRS and CDR2 YFSETQ. The CDR3 bases are TGCGCCAGCAGCTTGGCTCCGGGACAGGAGGGGAGGAACTATGGCTACACCTTC. Its protein is CASSLAPGQEGRNYGYTF.

The genes are TRBV29-1 and TRBJ1-5; tentatively, D is TRBD1 (6 bases). The ends were cut back, 6 bases at V and 5 bases at J, with 14 bases in the middle. Germline-derived CDR1 and CDR2 are SQVTM and ANQGSEA. This CDR3 is 13 amino acids long. The CDR3 reads CSVKGGTDQPQHF. In DNA, the CDR3 is TGCAGCGTCAAGGGGGGGACCGATCAGCCCCAGCATTTT. The full variable domain, its missing parts supplied by reference TRBV29-1 and TRBJ1-5, is SAVISQKPSRDICQRGTSLTIQCQVDSQVTMMFWYRQQPGQSLTLIATANQGSEATYESGFVIDKFPISRPNLTFSTLTVSNMSPEDSSIYLCSVKGGTDQPQHFGDGTRLSIL.

This chain joins TRBV3-1 (or the pseudogene TRBV3-2) and TRBJ1-5; perhaps TRBD1 as D (5 bases). Trimming removed 2 bases at V and 6 bases at J, with 8 bases between. The CDR3 is 13 residues long. CDR1 is LGHDT, CDR2 YNNKEL, per germline (reference sequence). CDR3 sequence reads: CASSQYTGQPQHF. DNA for the CDR3: TGTGCCAGCAGCCAATATACAGGTCAGCCCCAGCATTTT.

The rearrangement links TRBV28 to TRBJ1-4, with 7 bases identical to TRBD1. J lost 5 bases, V lost 5 bases, and 8 bases had no gene match. In germline, CDR1 is MDHEN, CDR2 SYDVKM. CDR3 length equals 15 residues. The CDR3 DNA sequence: TGTGCCAGCAGTACCATGGACAGGAAAAATGAAAAACTGTTTTTT. Translating gives CASSTMDRKNEKLFF. Drawing the rest from reference TRBV28 and TRBJ1-4, the complete variable domain is DVKVTQSSRYLVKRTGEKVFLECVQDMDHENMFWYRQDPGLGLRLIYFSYDVKMKEKGDIPEGYSVSREKKERFSLILESASTNQTSMYLCASSTMDRKNEKLFFGSGTQLSVL.

To note about this clone: Within the sample, other DNA sequences also encode this same CDR3. This rearrangement joins TRBV6-5 to TRBJ2-7; TRBD2 matches 8 bases. With 0 bases clipped from V and 2 bases from J, the junction kept 3 bases outside the gene matches. Germline V lookup: CDR1 MNHEY, CDR2 SVGAGI. The CDR3 runs 15 residues. In DNA form, the CDR3 reads TGTGCCAGCAGTTACTCGTCGGGGGGGGCCTACGAGCAGTACTTC. Translation: CASSYSSGGAYEQYF.

The V gene is TRBV5-1, the J gene TRBJ2-1; the D is unclear. Germline CDR1 SGHRS, CDR2 YFSETQ. The CDR3 runs to 15 residues. The germline V and J ends were trimmed by 0 bases and 4 bases, with 11 bases remaining between them. Written as DNA, the CDR3 is TGCGCCAGCAGCTTGGCGGGTACTTGGTACAATGAGCAGTTCTTC. This encodes CASSLAGTWYNEQFF.

Only one count was recorded for this clone. The chain links TRBV12-5 to TRBJ2-2; D may be TRBD2 (5 bases). Germline CDR1 is LGHNT and CDR2 is FRNRAP. Trimming pared 0 bases from V and 6 bases from J, leaving 11 bases between. This CDR3 contains 15 residues. CDR3 sequence: CASGLVPGVPGELFF. The DNA of the CDR3 is TGTGCTAGTGGTTTGGTACCCGGGGTTCCCGGGGAGCTGTTTTTT.

The rearrangement joins TRBV2 to TRBJ1-4; 8 positions agree with TRBD1. Germline CDR1 is SNHLY and CDR2 is FYNNEI. The ends lost 6 bases at V and 12 bases at J; junction bases unmatched: 3. The CDR3 runs 11 residues. CDR3 bases: TGTGCCAGCAGAAAGGACAGGGAACTGTTTTTT. Translation gives CASRKDRELFF.